The clone carrying this T cell receptor (beta chain) has a count of ten or more. The entry originates in a study of human T cells and chemical hapten exposure. Time point of the sample: patch test 2, 6 weeks after DPC sensitization. As for treatment: therapeutic diphenylcyclopropenone sensitization with weekly scalp DPC. Every patch test was put on after a blood sample was taken. MiXCR, run by TCRdb on the RACE reads, gives a single entry per CDR3 protein. This table has 95,000 or so distinct CDR3 sequences, 9.5% to 12% appearing once. Germline V lookup: CDR1 SGHKS, CDR2 YYEKEE (reference sequence). The CDR3 consists of 16 residues. V was pared by 6 bases and J by 0 bases, with 15 bases between.

This specimen consisted of whole blood, obtained in connection with sensitization to the hapten diphenylcyclopropenone (DPC). The chain has TRBV5-5 and TRBJ2-2; perhaps TRBD2 as D (6 bases). This clonotype originated in a woman aged 40 to 49 with alopecia areata. Some clones in this sample may be carry-over from other donors' samples. This chain's CDR3 is CASMPRSSANTGELFF. Here the CDR3 DNA reads TGTGCCAGCATGCCTCGGTCTAGCGCGAACACCGGGGAGCTGTTTTTT.